A selection of T cell receptor beta chains follows, all from one sample in a study of blood T cell repertoires in COVID-19. Clones were read by immunoSEQ multiplex PCR, and TCRdb kept only the in-frame ones, dropping some. The data hold over 400,000 clones, with 70% to 90% observed a single time. Sequenced material: peripheral blood. The receptors were sampled from a human donor in a cohort sampled during active COVID-19. Each CDR3 is given with its conserved first and last residue. A D gene is named only where the DNA matches it firmly. Size tells how often a clone was seen (once, few, many) or the class of an expanded clone, and some rows leave it out.

>TRBV9|TRBJ1-1|-|TRBD1
TGTGCCAGCAGCGTAGGACAGGGGAAGGTGAACACTGAAGCTTTCTTT
CASSVGQGKVNTEAFF
>TRBV19|TRBJ2-5|-|TRBD2
TGTGCCAGTAGTATGCGCCGGGCGAAAGCGGGGGGGGGAGAGACCCAGTACTTC
CASSMRRAKAGGGETQYF
>TRBV27|TRBJ2-1|-|TRBD2
TGTGCCAGCAGTTTTTTCGGACTAGCGGGAGGGAATGAGCAGTTCTTC
CASSFFGLAGGNEQFF
>TRBV11-2|TRBJ1-3|-|-
TGTGCCAGCAGCTTCCTGCGGGAAATTACTGGAAACACCATATATTTT
CASSFLREITGNTIYF
>TRBV9|TRBJ2-5|-|TRBD2
TGTGCCAGCAGCGCCCCCGGCGGGAGAGAGACCCAGTACTTC
CASSAPGGRETQYF
>TRBV6-1|TRBJ1-2|-|TRBD1
TGTGCCAGCAGTGAAGGTGGGACAGGAGGGATCTATGGCTACACCTTC
CASSEGGTGGIYGYTF
>TRBV25-1|TRBJ1-4|-|-
TGTGCCAGCAGTGTACCCGGGGTGCGTGAAAAACTGTTTTTT
CASSVPGVREKLFF
>TRBV6-4|TRBJ2-7|-|TRBD1
TGTGCCAGCCGCTGCGCCGGACAGGTTCGCGAGCAGTACTTC
CASRCAGQVREQYF
>TRBV11-2|TRBJ2-1|-|TRBD2
TGTGCCAGCAGCTCGGGACTAGCGGGAGGGTCCTACAATGAGCAGTTCTTC
CASSSGLAGGSYNEQFF
>TRBV30|TRBJ1-1|-|-
TGTGCCTGGAGTGTACGAGGGAACACTGAAGCTTTCTTT
CAWSVRGNTEAFF
>TRBV7-3|TRBJ2-2|-|-
TGTGCCAGCAGCTTAAACAGGCAGGGCGAGGAGCTGTTTTTT
CASSLNRQGEELFF
>TRBV28|TRBJ1-2|-|TRBD1
TGTGCCAGCAGTCCCACAGGGGCCTTTAACTATGGCTACACCTTC
CASSPTGAFNYGYTF
>TRBV3-1/TRBV3-2|TRBJ2-4|-|TRBD1
TGTGCCAGCAGCCAGAGGACAGGGGGCAGCAAAAACATTCAGTACTTC
CASSQRTGGSKNIQYF
>TRBV19|TRBJ2-3|-|TRBD1
TGTGCCAGTAGTAGCCAGTTTACAGGGGGCAGGACAGATACGCAGTATTTT
CASSSQFTGGRTDTQYF
>TRBV30|TRBJ2-7|-|-
TGTGCCTGGAGTCACTGGGGAGGATATTTGGAGGGAGGAACCGAGCAGTACTTC
CAWSHWGGYLEGGTEQYF
>TRBV11-2|TRBJ2-1|-|-
TGTGCCAGCAGCTTCAGGAGGGAAAGCTCCTACAATGAGCAGTTCTTC
CASSFRRESSYNEQFF
>TRBV7-3|TRBJ2-1|-|TRBD1
TGTGCCAGCAGCGATAACAGGGGAAATGAGCAGTTCTTC
CASSDNRGNEQFF
>TRBV19|TRBJ1-4|-|-
TGTGCCAGTAGTATTCAGATCCGGGTAACTAATGAAAAACTGTTTTTT
CASSIQIRVTNEKLFF
>TRBV29-1|TRBJ2-3|-|TRBD2
TGCAGCGTTCCTAGCGGGAGTCGGGATACGCAGTATTTT
CSVPSGSRDTQYF
>TRBV5-4|TRBJ2-2|-|TRBD2
TGTGCCAGCAGCCCCGGGGGGGGGAACACCGGGGAGCTGTTTTTT
CASSPGGGNTGELFF
>TRBV18|TRBJ2-5|-|TRBD1
TGTGCCAGCTCACCTATTTTCCGGGACAGCAAGTACTTC
CASSPIFRDSKYF
>TRBV7-8|TRBJ2-7|-|TRBD2
TGTGCCAGCAGCTCCCCCACCCCCGGGAGGAGCTCCTACGAGCAGTACTTC
CASSSPTPGRSSYEQYF
>TRBV19|TRBJ1-5|-|TRBD1
TGTGCCAGTAGTACCGGGACAGATAATCAGCCCCAGCATTTT
CASSTGTDNQPQHF
>TRBV6-5|TRBJ2-6|-|-
TGTGCCAGCAGTTACTGGCTGGCCGGGGCCAACGTCCTGACTTTC
CASSYWLAGANVLTF
>TRBV21-1|TRBJ2-7|-|-
TGTGCCAGCATTGATATGGACAGGGAAGAACTGGACGAGCAGTACTTC
CASIDMDREELDEQYF
>TRBV10-2|TRBJ2-1|once|TRBD2
TGCGCCAGCAATTTAGCGGGAGGGTACAATGAGCAGTTCTTC
CASNLAGGYNEQFF
>TRBV27|TRBJ1-6|-|TRBD1
TGTGCCAGCAGGAGTCGGGACAGGGGTAATTCACCCCTCCACTTT
CASRSRDRGNSPLHF
>TRBV5-4|TRBJ1-1|-|TRBD1
TGTGCCAGCAGCTCGGGACAGTTTAACACTGAAGCTTTCTTT
CASSSGQFNTEAFF
>TRBV28|TRBJ2-1|-|TRBD1
TGTGCCAGCATTAGACAGGGCAATGAGCAGTTCTTC
CASIRQGNEQFF
>TRBV7-9|TRBJ1-2|-|TRBD1
TGTGCCAGCAGCTTGGGACAGGGGGCGCCTAACTATGGCTACACCTTC
CASSLGQGAPNYGYTF
>TRBV6-5|TRBJ1-2|-|TRBD1
TGTGCCAGCAGTTACGAAGGCAGGGGGAATGGCTACACCTTC
CASSYEGRGNGYTF
>TRBV7-3|TRBJ2-1|-|-
TGTGCCAGCAGCCTGGACAGTTGGAAGCAGTTCTTC
CASSLDSWKQFF
>TRBV30|TRBJ1-5|-|TRBD1
TGTGCCTGGAGTCCATCCGACAGGGTTGACCAGCCCCAGCATTTT
CAWSPSDRVDQPQHF
>TRBV27|TRBJ1-1|-|-
TGTGCCAGCAGTTTATCGACGGGGAAGAGCACTGAAGCTTTCTTT
CASSLSTGKSTEAFF
>TRBV5-8|TRBJ2-3|-|-
TGTGCCAGCAGCTTGAGCAGGCTCACAGATACGCAGTATTTT
CASSLSRLTDTQYF
>TRBV29-1|TRBJ2-3|once|-
TGCAGCGTCATCAACAGGGTTTCAGATACGCAGTATTTT
CSVINRVSDTQYF
>TRBV25-1|TRBJ2-1|many|TRBD1
TGTGCCAGCAGTGAAGTGTCGGGACAGGGTAGCTACAATGAGCAGTTCTTC
CASSEVSGQGSYNEQFF
>TRBV7-9|TRBJ1-1|-|-
TGTGCCAGCAGCTTAGCGGACAGCCCCACTGAAGCTTTCTTT
CASSLADSPTEAFF
>TRBV6-2/TRBV6-3|TRBJ2-2|-|TRBD2
TGTGCCAGCAGTTACCCGGGACTAGCGAACTCGGGCGGGGAGCTGTTTTTT
CASSYPGLANSGGELFF
>TRBV7-3|TRBJ2-1|-|TRBD2
TGTGCCAGCAGCTCCATACCGGGACTAGCGGGAGGGCTCGAGCAGTTCTTC
CASSSIPGLAGGLEQFF